The T cell receptor (beta chain) described here comes from a study of spatial heterogeneity in lung cancer. TCRdb recomputed calls from the 5' RACE reads with MiXCR, one row per CDR3 protein. The table includes about 92,000 distinct CDR3 sequences, approximately 12% detected once. The CDR3 length is 14 residues. Trimming removed 1 base at V and 0 bases at J, with 6 bases between. This sample's time point: sample taken at primary tumor resection. This clonotype showed up just a few times. This TCR was recovered from a male donor with early-stage non-small cell lung cancer. Here the sequenced sample was PBMCs, taken at surgery. J is TRBJ1-2 and V is TRBV12-3 or TRBV12-4; D remains ambiguous. In nucleotides, the CDR3 is TGTGCCAGCAGTTTAGAAGGGACTAACTATGGCTACACCTTC. Encoded protein: CASSLEGTNYGYTF.